The entry below gives a single T cell receptor beta chain sequence along with its context. This receptor's antigen is unknown. Per-base qualities were not stored, and no clone one base away is much larger. This sample is drawn from a study of cytomegalovirus exposure and HLA in healthy donors (dated by TCRdb to about 2017). For the study in its entirety: According to an earlier analysis of several hundred of the donors, 150 million to 200 million T cells yielded 117 million unique TCR beta sequences and around 280 Gb of sequence data. An early release that covered about 600 HLA-typed donors contained around 300 gigabases of sequencing data and around 85 million unique TCR sequences. Of the roughly 400 genotyped donors, approximately 83% fell in the genetic ancestry cluster associated with self-reported Caucasian donors. The study aimed to test whether cataloging public T cell receptors could reveal signatures of past pathogen exposure. The study used immunosequencing to profile the T cell repertoires of 670 or so subjects and linked those repertoires to cytomegalovirus serostatus. In addition to the first cohort of 650 to 800 subjects, a separate validation cohort of approximately 130 different subjects was used. High-throughput TCR immunosequencing, statistical association of individual TCRs with disease status, and machine learning were combined to predict cytomegalovirus infection status. A later analysis re-examined previously published TCR beta repertoires from more than 650 donors and added high-resolution HLA genotyping to investigate patterns of TCR occurrence. Rather than using new phenotypic data, the later analysis identified candidate immune exposures from TCR beta sequences and from how often those sequences occurred across donors. In an earlier analysis of several hundred of the donors, high-throughput TCR beta sequencing was used to judge whether each TCR beta V gene segment behaved as functional or pseudogenic. Donor age, sex, ethnicity and CMV serostatus were compiled together with the repertoire data. Genome-wide SNP genotypes for about 60% of the 666 donors were used in a later genetic analysis, which treated that subset as a discovery cohort. Every repertoire in the discovery cohort had been generated on one and the same sequencing platform. HLA typing covered class I and class II loci at four-digit resolution. The number of typed donors differed by locus: about 620-630 for A, B, C, DRB1 and DQB1; 500 to 550 for DQA1; about 600 for DPA1; and around 490 for DPB1. About 5 DR-DQ haplotypes were handled as single units for association and clustering, since linkage in the cohort was strong. Among about 400 genotyped donors of the cohort, an average of approximately 240,000 unique TCR beta nucleotide sequences was sequenced per donor, of which about 19% were non-productive. Results and caveats for the whole study, not just this receptor: The classifier was reported to diagnose cytomegalovirus status with high specificity and sensitivity in both the original cohort and the validation cohort. In vitro tests confirmed that three of the cytomegalovirus-associated TCR beta chains recognize cytomegalovirus antigens. In a later analysis, most CMV-associated TCR beta chains were found to appear HLA-restricted, with HLA associations seemingly driven largely by CMV exposure. A further reported finding was that TCR beta sequences accurately predicted the HLA-A and HLA-B alleles for most subjects in the first cohort. At a false discovery rate of 0.05, a later analysis linked 16,951 TCR beta sequences to specific HLA alleles. In a later analysis, several top co-occurrence clusters were reported to appear linked to parvovirus B19, influenza, CMV and Epstein-Barr virus. Because the 87-base-pair reads could not distinguish some IMGT-functional V segments, including TRBV6-2 and TRBV6-3, those segments were excluded. In a later analysis, HLA-associated TCR beta chains were found to be more clonally expanded and to have lower generation probabilities than equally common non-associated chains. Because counts were too low, about 15 rarely observed V segments, including chromosome 9 orphons, were left out of the earlier analysis of approximately 500 of the donors. V-gene and J-gene trimming of TCR beta chains was associated with a missense DCLRE1C variant in a later genetic analysis, and the association was replicated in an independent cohort. Broadly in line with IMGT annotations, most TCR beta V segments showed up in productive rearrangements about 90% or about 30% of the time in an earlier analysis of a few hundred of the donors. Across donors, most TCR sequences were observed very rarely, whereas some public TCRs were present in many individuals. According to the authors, the approach could potentially be generalized to other disease states and immunological phenotypes. The presence/absence analyses assumed that sequencing depth was roughly uniform across donors, and that assumption may not be true. For the cohort, immune exposure information was limited to CMV serostatus. In a later analysis, the rate of TCR association differed among HLA loci, with DRB1 alleles having the most associated TCRs and HLA-C alleles having the fewest. In a later genetic analysis, fewer N-insertions in productive TCRs were reported among donors in an Asian-associated ancestry cluster than the approximately 710-donor mean. A cluster of highly shared sequence variants was judged likely to represent a technical artifact of the sequencing pipeline. Because HLA typing was missing for some donors at each locus, association tests included only the typed subset. Strong co-occurrence of HLA alleles, especially DR and DQ, made assigning TCR associations to individual alleles difficult. In this cohort, only TCR beta chains were sequenced, and detectable features were limited by the absence of alpha or paired-chain data. Correlated functional status among segregating V segments might be attributable to linkage disequilibrium, but an unknown experimental factor could not be ruled out. The study listed 150 to 200 TCR beta chains as associated with cytomegalovirus.

The library was made by the immunoSEQ multiplex PCR assay. For the multiplex PCR, a mixture combining 60 forward primers for TCR Vbeta segments and 13 reverse primers for TCR Jbeta segments was used. The CDR3 region of rearranged TCR beta genes was amplified from genomic DNA with a multiplex PCR assay. The Illumina HiSeq System was used to sequence the amplified TCR beta libraries as 87-base-pair reads. The authors processed their data as follows. Across the 670 or so repertoires, a later analysis counted around 80 million unique TCR beta chains, approximately 12 million of which were shared by at least two donors. Raw reads were error-corrected and collapsed into unique sequences with a nearest-neighbor algorithm that merged closely related sequences to remove PCR and sequencing errors. To assign V, D and J gene segments, CDR3 sequences were aligned to IMGT reference sequences. For a sequence to be retained, a match of at least six nucleotides to both a V gene segment and a J gene segment was required. A rearrangement counted as productive if the CDR3 had no stop codons and remained in frame with V and J, and every other rearrangement counted as non-productive. Following IMGT convention, CDR3 was defined as the stretch from the second conserved V-encoded cysteine up to the conserved J-encoded phenylalanine. In an earlier analysis of around 570 of the donors, sequences lacking an unambiguous match to a single V gene segment were excluded. In an earlier analysis of about 590 of the donors, a V segment was called functional when productive rearrangements were above 56.7%, and segregating when the standard deviation between donors exceeded 5%. A statistical classification framework was developed to diagnose cytomegalovirus status using the catalog of TCR beta chain sequences. V and J gene assignment, in a later analysis, came from comparing TCR nucleotide sequences with IMGT/GENE-DB human TR gene sequences. In a later analysis, CDR3 sequences and most-parsimonious VDJ recombination scenarios were assigned using the TCRdist pipeline. In a later analysis, each TCR beta chain was defined by its CDR3 amino acid sequence together with its V-gene family, and reads lacking a unique V-gene family were excluded. To address suspected cross-contamination and a sequencing artifact, a later analysis removed 550 to 750 highly shared, low-generation-probability nucleotide sequences. A later analysis calculated a clonal expansion index for each public chain from normalized within-repertoire ranks of inferred template counts. In a later analysis, generation probabilities were computed using a VDJ recombination model fitted to out-of-frame rearrangements, and the results were checked against IGoR. Hypergeometric tests were used in a later analysis to score TCR-TCR, TCR-HLA and TCR-CMV co-occurrence, with a repertoire-size bias correction applied to the TCR pairs. In a later analysis, false discovery rates were estimated by permuting HLA or CMV assignments 20 times. A later analysis grouped co-occurring TCRs with DBSCAN, adding TCRdist sequence similarity when clustering within HLA-allele-positive subsets. Repertoires with fewer than 30,000 or more than 120,000 public chains, plus five repertoires with anomalous nucleotide sharing, were excluded from co-occurrence clustering. Drawn from immuneACCESS, this table holds only the in-frame rearrangements with V and J called that TCRdb kept. Clones are partly lost; checked studies trace under half to an unresolved V gene and leave the rest unexplained. The D gene and trimming were derived from the DNA, and the V and J assignments and clone size from that table. The sample has 200,000 to 250,000 clones on record, around 80% of them singletons. Clones ranked in the top ten supply under 0.25% of the sample.

The cohort was made up of 500 to 800 healthy bone marrow donors. Cohort members were all nominally healthy when sampled, although unrecorded immune exposures were likely present. The donor tested CMV seronegative, placing the donor among the roughly 350 seronegative members of the cohort. Each donor provided a peripheral blood sample, and peripheral blood mononuclear cells were used for TCR beta sequencing. Genomic DNA extraction from the blood cell samples was performed with the Qiagen DNeasy Blood Extraction Kit. Per the germline V gene (reference sequence), GTSNPN is the CDR1 and SVGIG is the CDR2. Trimming at the junction amounts to 5 bases on V and 0 bases on J, and the germline ends lie 20 bases apart. From the cysteine up to the phenylalanine, the CDR3 has a length of 18 residues. Just the 54-base CDR3 DNA is kept, in frame starting at base 1.

The sequencing sample was made of PBMCs. This receptor chain uses TRBV30 and TRBJ2-6; the D gene is possibly TRBD1, with 5 bases matching. This clonotype was sampled from a girl aged 2 to 9 in good health and CMV-seronegative. The DNA sequence follows: TGTGCCTGGGCAAGTCAGGGTCCCCTCACCTCTGGGGCCAACGTCCTGACTTTC. Its translation is CAWASQGPLTSGANVLTF.